Listed here are 4 T cell receptor beta chains from one sample, sequenced in a study of regulatory T cells in long-lasting Graves disease. As to time point: newly diagnosed GD, antithyroid drugs for less than 3 months. After RNA was extracted from PBMCs, the TCR library was made from it. Arm-PCR with iRepertoire HTBI primers amplified the CDR3 regions for these TCR beta libraries. TCRdb itself ran the multiplex PCR reads through MiXCR, one entry per CDR3 protein. The sample has around 400,000 distinct CDR3 sequences, 15% to 17% seen once. Specimen: peripheral blood mononuclear cells (PBMCs), collected at new diagnosis, from a patient treated with antithyroid drugs. These receptors were obtained from a female donor with Graves disease.

In this sample, this clonotype turned up many times. V is TRBV6-1 and J is TRBJ1-2; maybe TRBD1 (6 bases). V shed 4 bases and J shed 0 bases, with 15 bases lying between them. The CDR3 extends over 16 amino acids. CDR1 is MNHNS, CDR2 SASEGT, per germline. The CDR3 coding sequence is TGTGCCAGCAGTGGGACAGCACCGCATTCTAACTATGGCTACACCTTC. Its translation: CASSGTAPHSNYGYTF.

This clonotype appeared many times. The rearrangement joins TRBV27 to TRBJ2-5; TRBD2 aligns across 16 bases. V trimming: 5 bases; J trimming: 1 base; junction bases outside the gene matches: 7. CDR1 MNHEY and CDR2 SMNVEV come from the germline V gene (reference sequence). This CDR3 region has 18 residues. The CDR3 is CASSPGLAGGPFQETQYF. The CDR3 DNA follows: TGTGCCAGCAGTCCGGGACTAGCGGGAGGGCCTTTCCAAGAGACCCAGTACTTC.

This clonotype showed up many times. The rearrangement links TRBV5-1 to TRBJ1-1; the match to TRBD1 covers 7 bases. The CDR3 loop spans 14 amino acids. Germline lookup yields CDR1 SGHRS and CDR2 YFSETQ. Losses at the gene ends were 0 bases for V and 11 bases for J; bases not matched to a gene: 10. The CDR3 here is CASSLAVGGRPAFF. In nucleotides, the CDR3 is TGCGCCAGCAGCTTGGCGGTAGGGGGCAGACCGGCTTTCTTT.

The chain employs TRBV12-3 or TRBV12-4 and TRBJ2-7, with D hard to call. This CDR3 has 12 amino acids. The V end lost 9 bases, the J end lost 3 bases, and 12 bases lay between the germline ends. The CDR3 bases are TGTGCCAGTTCCTCCGGGTACTACGAGCAGTACTTC. Protein product: CASSSGYYEQYF.